This T cell receptor beta chain was identified in a study of CD8+ T cells in alopecia areata. CDR1 SQVTM and CDR2 ANQGSEA come from the germline V gene. V was trimmed by 0 bases and J by 5 bases, leaving 7 bases between them. The CDR3 is 12 residues long. cDNA reverse transcribed from extracted RNA served as the sequencing template. Clones were sequenced by immunoSEQ multiplex PCR, and TCRdb holds only the in-frame ones, with some missing. The table has fewer than 90,000 clones, roughly 47% seen once. This TCR was sampled from a human donor with alopecia areata. The chain links TRBV29-1 to TRBJ1-1, with D unclear. Specimen: NKG2D-high CD8+ T cells sorted from blood. Here the CDR3 DNA reads TGCAGCGTTGAAGATGAGAGGACTGAAGCTTTCTTT. This sequence encodes CSVEDERTEAFF.